A single sample is the source of the 18 T cell receptor beta chains below, sequenced in a study of T cell responses to AZD1222 COVID-19 vaccine. This table comes from immunoSEQ multiplex PCR, and its TCRdb copy is limited to in-frame clones, with some not included. Of around 140,000 clones in the sample, approximately 90% were seen once. The source material was peripheral blood, sampled on day 0 of AZD1222 vaccination. All receptors come from an adult in good health.

This rearrangement joins TRBV5-1 to TRBJ1-6; 11 bases agree with TRBD1. The CDR3 runs to 15 residues. Per the germline V gene, CDR1 is SGHRS and CDR2 is YFSETQ. The J segment lost 8 bases and the V segment lost 4 bases, leaving 5 bases of the junction unmatched. This CDR3 is CASSPVGQGDSPLHF. The CDR3 region has the DNA TGCGCCAGCAGCCCCGTGGGACAGGGGGATTCACCCCTCCACTTT. Filled out from reference TRBV5-1 and TRBJ1-6, the complete variable domain reads KAGVTQTPRYLIKTRGQQVTLSCSPISGHRSVSWYQQTPGQGLQFLFEYFSETQRNKGNFPGRFSGRQFSNSRSEMNVSTLELGDSALYLCASSPVGQGDSPLHFGNGTRLTVT.

V usage is TRBV5-6 and J usage is TRBJ2-7; D remains ambiguous. Germline CDR1 and CDR2: SGHDT and YYEEEE. The CDR3 loop spans 14 amino acids. V was clipped by 0 bases and J by 6 bases, with 13 bases between them. The CDR3: CASSLGQTSAEQYF. The CDR3 region has the DNA TGTGCCAGCAGCTTGGGTCAGACCTCTGCCGAGCAGTACTTC.

This clone showed up just a few times. V is TRBV6-5 and J is TRBJ1-4, with 7 bases that match TRBD1. CDR3 length: 14 amino acids. The germline V gene encodes CDR1 MNHEY and CDR2 SVGAGI. V shed 6 bases and J 8 bases; nucleotides not matched to a gene: 9. The CDR3 here is CASRQTGQGEKLFF. For the CDR3, the DNA is TGTGCCAGCAGACAGACAGGGCAAGGAGAAAAACTGTTTTTT.

The rearrangement uses TRBV28 and TRBJ1-2, with TRBD1 as a possible D gene (5 bases). V was cut by 6 bases and J by 4 bases, with 18 bases left in between. The germline V gene encodes CDR1 MDHEN and CDR2 SYDVKM. The CDR3 is made up of 15 amino acids. As DNA, the CDR3 is TGTGCCAGCAGGACGACCGGGGGACCGATCTATGGCTACACCTTC. Translating it yields CASRTTGGPIYGYTF.

This chain links TRBV28 with TRBJ1-2; 7 bases agree with TRBD1. Unmatched junction bases numbered 4, after V lost 4 bases and J lost 5 bases. The CDR3 extends over 13 amino acids. Germline CDR1 reads MDHEN; CDR2 reads SYDVKM. CDR3 protein: CASSSGQPYGYTF. The CDR3 DNA reads TGTGCCAGCAGTTCGGGACAGCCTTATGGCTACACCTTC.

This clone was detected only a few times. The J gene is TRBJ1-5, the V gene TRBV7-9; 7 bases are a match to TRBD1. This CDR3 region has 17 residues. Trimming cost V 4 bases and J 4 bases; bases outside gene matches: 13. The germline CDR1 and CDR2 sequences are SEHNR and FQNEAQ (reference sequence). CDR3 loop: CASSSMYTGAANQPQHF. As DNA, the CDR3 is TGTGCCAGCAGCTCCATGTATACAGGGGCCGCTAATCAGCCCCAGCATTTT.

The chain has TRBV7-8 and TRBJ2-7, with D possibly being TRBD2 (6 bases). The CDR3 extends over 15 amino acids. Trimming shortened V by 3 bases and J by 2 bases, and 14 bases separated the two germline ends. Germline V gene data show CDR1 as SGHVS and CDR2 as FQNEAQ. The CDR3 loop is CASSFRDSNTYEQYF. CDR3 nucleotide sequence: TGTGCCAGCAGCTTCCGGGACTCCAATACCTACGAGCAGTACTTC.

This chain connects TRBV6-6 to TRBJ1-3; 7 bases are a match to TRBD1. Losses at the gene ends were 11 bases for V and 6 bases for J; bases not matched to a gene: 7. Germline CDR1 reads MNHNY; CDR2 reads SVGAGI (reference sequence). This CDR3 region has 12 residues. CDR3 nucleotide sequence: TGTGCCTCGCAGGGGGTAGAAAACACCATATATTTT. It encodes CASQGVENTIYF.

This chain links TRBV15 with TRBJ1-1, with D hard to call. The CDR3 spans 14 residues. The germline CDR1 and CDR2 sequences are LNHNV and YYDKDF (reference sequence). With 5 bases removed from V and 1 base from J, the gap between germline ends came to 11 bases. The CDR3 region has the DNA TGTGCCACCAGCGCCATACGTAGGAACACTGAAGCTTTCTTT. Its translation is CATSAIRRNTEAFF.

The chain carries TRBV9 and TRBJ1-5; D gene uncertain. Germline V gene sequence: CDR1 SGDLS, CDR2 YYNGEE. The CDR3 length is 14 residues. The V and J ends lost 1 base and 7 bases respectively, with 12 bases between them. CDR3: CASSVTEGYQPQHF. DNA of the CDR3: TGTGCCAGCAGCGTAACTGAGGGATACCAGCCCCAGCATTTT.

The genes are TRBV15 and TRBJ1-2; perhaps TRBD1 as D (5 bases). This CDR3 region has 17 residues. Germline assignment: CDR1 LNHNV and CDR2 YYDKDF (reference sequence). Trimming pared 0 bases from V and 8 bases from J, leaving 22 bases between. The CDR3 nucleotides are TGTGCCACCAGCAGAGACCCGCTTAGTCAGAGTGGGGGAGGCTACACCTTC. Its protein is CATSRDPLSQSGGGYTF.

This chain joins TRBV18 and TRBJ1-3; D is uncertain. V gave up 2 bases and J gave up 8 bases, with 4 bases separating them. The CDR3 covers 11 residues. Per the germline V gene, CDR1 is KGHSH and CDR2 is LQKENI. CDR3 coding DNA: TGTGCCAGCTCACCAGGTGACACCATATATTTT. It yields the protein CASSPGDTIYF. The full variable domain, in which reference TRBV18 and TRBJ1-3 provide the parts outside the CDR3, is NAGVMQNPRHLVRRRGQEARLRCSPMKGHSHVYWYRQLPEEGLKFMVYLQKENIIDESGMPKERFSAEFPKEGPSILRIQQVVRGDSAAYFCASSPGDTIYFGEGSWLTVV.

This clone was seen only a few times. The rearrangement uses TRBV7-3 and TRBJ2-3; possibly TRBD1 for D (6 bases). The CDR3 length is 15 residues. V was cut by 4 bases and J by 6 bases, with 17 bases left in between. Germline CDR1 is SGHTA and CDR2 is FQGTGA. The CDR3 here is CASSSGHYKEDTQYF. CDR3 coding DNA: TGTGCCAGCAGCTCGGGACACTATAAGGAGGATACGCAGTATTTT.

This clone showed up just a few times. This chain connects TRBV7-2 to TRBJ1-5; tentatively, D is TRBD1 (6 bases). Germline CDR1 SGHTA, CDR2 FQGNSA. The CDR3 contains 16 residues. V was shortened by 5 bases and J by 5 bases, with 19 bases between the two germline ends. CDR3 sequence: CASSVYYDRKDQPQHF. CDR3 sequence (DNA): TGTGCCAGCAGCGTATACTACGACAGGAAGGATCAGCCCCAGCATTTT. Full variable domain (missing parts from reference TRBV7-2 and TRBJ1-5): GAGVSQSPSNKVTEKGKDVELRCDPISGHTALYWYRQSLGQGLEFLIYFQGNSAPDKSGLPSDRFSAERTGGSVSTLTIQRTQQEDSAVYLCASSVYYDRKDQPQHFGDGTRLSIL.

The chain is built from TRBV7-2 and TRBJ1-5; 8 bases fit TRBD1. Trimming at V came to 4 bases and at J to 1 base, leaving 9 bases not matched to a gene. CDR3 length: 17 amino acids. The germline gives CDR1 SGHTA, CDR2 FQGNSA. Written as DNA, the CDR3 is TGTGCCAGCAGCTATGCAGGGGGCTTGGGGAGCAATCAGCCCCAGCATTTT. Translating gives CASSYAGGLGSNQPQHF.

The chain joins TRBV9 to TRBJ2-1, with D possibly being TRBD2 (5 bases). There are 15 residues in the CDR3. The germline V gene has CDR1 SGDLS and CDR2 YYNGEE. The V and J ends lost 0 bases and 7 bases respectively, with 14 bases between them. The chain's CDR3 is CASSVAKAVGNEQFF. The DNA for the CDR3 is TGTGCCAGCAGCGTAGCTAAAGCGGTTGGAAATGAGCAGTTCTTC.

The chain combines TRBV19 with TRBJ2-7, with TRBD2 matching 9 bases. The trim removed 0 bases at V and 2 bases at J, leaving 5 bases unmatched. Germline V gene sequence: CDR1 LNHDA, CDR2 SQIVND (reference sequence). The CDR3 loop spans 16 amino acids. This chain's CDR3 is CASSIERGGPPYEQYF. The CDR3 DNA follows: TGTGCCAGTAGTATAGAGCGGGGGGGCCCTCCCTACGAGCAGTACTTC.

This clone was picked up one time. The chain joins TRBV6-1 to TRBJ2-7; 7 nucleotides align to TRBD1. Germline CDR1 reads MNHNS; CDR2 reads SASEGT. This CDR3 comprises 15 residues. Germline trimming cut 3 bases from V and 0 bases from J; bases unmatched to any gene: 5. The CDR3 loop is CASSDGQANSYEQYF. CDR3 DNA sequence: TGTGCCAGCAGTGACGGACAGGCGAACTCCTACGAGCAGTACTTC.